Shown below are 9 T cell receptor beta chains from a single sample sequenced in a study of blood T cell repertoires in COVID-19 (TCRdb year 2020). Receptor amplification or capture employed the immunoSEQ multiplex PCR assay. Imported from immuneACCESS, the table was reduced by TCRdb to in-frame sequences with V and J called. These copies leave out some clones; in studies compared against another copy, an unresolved V gene accounts for under half, and the cause of the remainder is not known. This sample lists roughly 130,000 clones; roughly three quarters were detected once. The top ten clonotypes cover 5% of the sample. Sequencing used peripheral blood. Receptors originate from a woman between 65 and 79 years old with COVID-19, enrolled during active disease.

The rearrangement joins TRBV6-1 to TRBJ1-2; D is ambiguous. Trimming took 3 bases from V and 1 from J, leaving 18 bases between them. The length of the CDR3 is 17 residues. Germline V lookup: CDR1 MNHNS, CDR2 SASEGT. CDR3 sequence: CASSDRSGGFDNYGYTF. Here the CDR3 DNA reads TGTGCCAGCAGTGACCGGTCGGGTGGATTCGATAACTATGGCTACACCTTC.

The V call is TRBV7-9, the J call TRBJ1-2; TRBD1 aligns across 10 bases. V was pared by 4 bases and J by 11 bases, with 10 bases of the junction left unmatched. Germline CDR1 is SEHNR and CDR2 is FQNEAQ (reference sequence). CDR3 length: 14 amino acids. The CDR3 bases are TGTGCCAGCAGCTCCGGGACAGGGGCCAGAGGGTACACCTTC. Its protein is CASSSGTGARGYTF.

This clone was detected once. The chain has TRBV4-2 and TRBJ2-5; a possible D gene is TRBD2 (6 bases). Between the trimmed V and J ends, which lost 7 bases and 1 base, there was a span of 13 bases. Germline CDR1 is LGHNA and CDR2 is YNFKEQ. This CDR3 contains 14 residues. The CDR3 region is CASNGAGSQETQYF. The CDR3 bases are TGTGCCAGCAATGGGGCGGGGTCCCAAGAGACCCAGTACTTC.

A remark on this clone: Other DNA sequences in this sample translate to the same CDR3. The chain carries TRBV19 and TRBJ2-3, with 12 bases lining up with TRBD2. The length of the CDR3 is 16 residues. The V and J ends lost 6 bases and 2 bases, in that order; junction bases with no gene match: 6. Germline V gives CDR1 LNHDA, CDR2 SQIVND (reference sequence). CDR3 region: CASRPLAGGSTDTQYF. The CDR3 DNA follows: TGTGCCAGTAGACCACTAGCGGGGGGCTCCACAGATACGCAGTATTTT.

The chain links TRBV11-2 to TRBJ2-7; 8 nucleotides agree with TRBD2. Germline CDR1 and CDR2: SGHAT and FQNNGV. V lost 5 bases, J lost 0 bases, and 6 bases stayed unmatched. The CDR3 loop spans 15 amino acids. The CDR3 DNA sequence: TGTGCCAGCAGCGACCGCGGGGGGTTCTCCTACGAGCAGTACTTC. Encoded protein: CASSDRGGFSYEQYF.

In this sample, this clone turned up a few times. The chain is built from TRBV7-2 and TRBJ2-1, with 7 positions matching TRBD1. This CDR3 spans 16 amino acids. After removal of 5 bases from V and 4 bases from J, the junction contained 11 bases not matched to a gene. Germline V gene sequence: CDR1 SGHTA, CDR2 FQGNSA. The CDR3 DNA follows: TGTGCCAGCAGCATCCTCGGGACAGCACTTTACAATGAGCAGTTCTTC. It codes for CASSILGTALYNEQFF.

The rearrangement joins TRBV29-1 to TRBJ1-2, with TRBD1 as a possible D gene (6 bases). The CDR3 runs to 13 residues. V was trimmed by 5 bases and J by 8 bases, leaving 18 bases between them. Germline V gives CDR1 SQVTM, CDR2 ANQGSEA. In DNA form, the CDR3 reads TGCAGCGTTAAGGCCGGGACATCCTGGGGCTACACCTTC. This gives the protein CSVKAGTSWGYTF.

The chain joins TRBV11-1 to TRBJ2-5; 14 positions match TRBD2. Per the germline V gene, CDR1 is SGHAT and CDR2 is FQDESV (reference sequence). V was pared by 7 bases and J by 5 bases, with 6 bases of the junction left unmatched. This CDR3 comprises 15 residues. The CDR3 DNA is TGTGCCAGCAACAGAGGACTAGCGGGGGGCGAGACCCAGTACTTC. Its protein is CASNRGLAGGETQYF.

V gene TRBV4-2 combines with J gene TRBJ2-7; D is unresolved. Trimming stripped 4 bases from V and 4 bases from J, with 14 bases between. CDR1 and CDR2 from the germline V gene are LGHNA and YNFKEQ. The CDR3 is made up of 14 amino acids. The CDR3 DNA reads TGTGCCAGCAGCCCGTCCTCTAGTGTTTACGAGCAGTACTTC. Translated: CASSPSSSVYEQYF.